This T cell receptor beta chain was found in a study of CD8+ T cells in alopecia areata. The study, taken as a whole, reports: Within the top 100, expanded CD8+ clones significantly decreased with tofacitinib, as did scalp clonality. The link between baseline CD8+ expansion and response remains uncertain with one nonresponder.

cDNA serving as the sequencing template came from extracted, reverse transcribed RNA. TCRdb's copy holds only in-frame clones and misses some; the assay was immunoSEQ multiplex PCR. The data hold 80,000 to 100,000 clones, with around 44% observed a single time. Indicated treatment: oral pan-JAK inhibitor, 5-10 mg twice daily. Turning to this clone: What it binds is not known.

The CDR3 is made up of 18 amino acids. Germline V gene sequence: CDR1 SGDLS, CDR2 YYNGEE. Trimming took off 0 bases at V and 0 bases at J, with 13 bases between the two ends. The V gene is TRBV9, the J gene TRBJ2-6, with D perhaps TRBD2 (6 bases). The source is a human donor with alopecia areata. This sample comprised CD8+ T cells sorted from blood, obtained at week 24, from a patient treated with tofacitinib. The CDR3 bases are TGTGCCAGCAGCGTAGAGGGAGGAATTCGCTCTGGGGCCAACGTCCTGACTTTC. Its protein product is CASSVEGGIRSGANVLTF.